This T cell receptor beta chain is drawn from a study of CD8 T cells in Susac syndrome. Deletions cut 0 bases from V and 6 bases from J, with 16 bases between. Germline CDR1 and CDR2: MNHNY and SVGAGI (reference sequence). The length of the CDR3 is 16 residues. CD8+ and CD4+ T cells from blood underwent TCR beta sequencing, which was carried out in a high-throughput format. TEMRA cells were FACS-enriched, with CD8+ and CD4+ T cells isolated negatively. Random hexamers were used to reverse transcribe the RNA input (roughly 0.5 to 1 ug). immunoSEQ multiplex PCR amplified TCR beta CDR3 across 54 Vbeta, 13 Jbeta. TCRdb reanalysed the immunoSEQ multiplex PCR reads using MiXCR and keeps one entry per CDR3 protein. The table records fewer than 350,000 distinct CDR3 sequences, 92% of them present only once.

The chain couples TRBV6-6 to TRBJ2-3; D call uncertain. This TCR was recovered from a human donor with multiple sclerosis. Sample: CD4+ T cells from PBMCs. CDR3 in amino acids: CASSYSRRRDLDTQYF. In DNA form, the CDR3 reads TGTGCCAGCAGTTACTCCCGGCGAAGGGATCTCGATACGCAGTATTTT.